This T cell receptor beta chain appears in the sequencing data of a study of identical twins (dated by TCRdb to 2016 to 2018). About the investigation overall: To test whether fetal clonotypes persist, this study deep-sequenced TCR alpha and beta repertoires from monozygotic twins, from unrelated adults of various ages, and from cord blood. To rule out contamination, the twin experiments were replicated at different times with different library preparation protocols. General findings and caveats noted by the study authors: Abundant cord blood beta clonotypes had fewer insertions, young adult naive repertoires showed a similar but weaker trend, and memory repertoires showed no such trend. Because the same donors could not be followed over many years, conclusions were based on cross-sectional statistical analysis. Compared with coincidental sharing between unrelated individuals, out-of-frame TCR alpha sequences shared between twins had an excess of sequences with low generation probability. In monozygotic twins, out-of-frame TCR alpha sharing was systematically underestimated by recombination models, although the models agreed with sharing between unrelated individuals. A weaker excess of twin sharing was found in beta out-of-frame sequences because the signal-to-noise ratio was lowered by fewer shared sequences. Invariant T cells such as MAIT and iNKT could partly confound zero-insertion analyses, though diverse VJ usage argued against this for most clonotypes.

All donors were healthy Caucasians. The researchers also sequenced three unrelated adults who were not twins: a male aged 18 to 29, a male aged 50 to 59, and a female aged 50 to 59. Miltenyi CD45RO+ enrichment and human naive T-cell isolation kits were used to isolate memory (CD45RO+) and naive T cells from PBMC. This clonotype was found a few times. Its recognized antigen is unknown. There are no base qualities to consult, and no much larger clone falls within one base. The CDR1 and CDR2 encoded by the germline V gene are MRHNA and SNTAGT. The CDR3, cysteine through phenylalanine, is 13 amino acids long. The entry retains the CDR3 DNA only, 39 bases that are in frame from base 1. V loses 5 bases of germline sequence and J loses 5 bases, and the interval between the two ends is 10 bases. Library preparation employed 5' RACE. The sample was run on an Illumina HiSeq 2000. A universal primer binding site was added through template switching, and the final cDNA carried a unique molecular identifier so that TCR cDNA molecules could be counted accurately. Specific primers in the conserved constant-segment region were used to synthesize first-strand cDNA for the TCR alpha and beta chains. Each cDNA library was double barcoded, with a SMART-Mk sample barcode plus Illumina barcodes, to control for contamination. TruSeq adapter sequences and Illumina sample barcodes were added in two successive PCR steps. Sequencing of the TCR alpha and beta cDNA libraries was done on the Illumina HiSeq platform using custom primers. Under the source paper's analysis protocol: MiGEC was used to process raw reads and extract unique molecular identifiers, and MiXCR was used to find CDR3 positions. Recombination models were inferred per individual with the repgenHMM and IGoR tools using an EM algorithm. The analysis of shared clonotypes was done with the tcR package in R, with sharing normalized by the product of cloneset sizes. To study raw recombination without the effects of thymic and clonal selection, out-of-frame nonproductive sequences were analyzed. The raw public data were reprocessed by TCRdb itself: fastp quality trimming at Q25, MiXCR clonotype calling, in-frame beta chains only. Every CDR3 protein is listed once, alongside the most common genes and DNA of its rows. What appears here as the V and J calls and clone size reflects TCRdb's work, not the paper's. Present in this sample are some 710,000 distinct CDR3 sequences, roughly 6% of which were seen just once. The top ten hold around 2% of the sample.

This receptor was taken from a young man in good health. The sample was naive T cells sorted from blood. The sample's cell subset or site label, decoded: cells isolated with a human naive T-cell isolation kit. The V gene is TRBV6-4 and the J gene is TRBJ1-5; TRBD1 might be the D gene, on 5 matching bases. The CDR3 has the sequence CASSREGDQPQHF. The nucleotide sequence is TGTGCCAGCAGTAGGGAAGGGGATCAGCCCCAGCATTTT.